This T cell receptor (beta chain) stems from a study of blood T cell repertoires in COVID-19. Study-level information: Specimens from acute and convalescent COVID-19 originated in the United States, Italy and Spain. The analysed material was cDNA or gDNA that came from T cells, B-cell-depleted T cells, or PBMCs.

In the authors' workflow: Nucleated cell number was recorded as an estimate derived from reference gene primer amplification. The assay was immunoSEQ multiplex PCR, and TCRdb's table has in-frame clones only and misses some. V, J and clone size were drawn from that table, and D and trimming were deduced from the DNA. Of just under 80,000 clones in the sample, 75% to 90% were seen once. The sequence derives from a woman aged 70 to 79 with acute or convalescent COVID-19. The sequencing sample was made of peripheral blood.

The CDR3 reads CASSTGQGAPSDGYTF. The CDR3 nucleotides read TGCGCCAGCAGCACCGGACAGGGGGCCCCCTCAGATGGCTACACCTTC. This sequence joins TRBV5-1 and TRBJ1-2; 11 bases line up with TRBD1. Germline values: CDR1 SGHRS, CDR2 YFSETQ. The CDR3 length is 16 residues. J was trimmed by 6 bases and V by 4 bases; bases with no gene match: 11.